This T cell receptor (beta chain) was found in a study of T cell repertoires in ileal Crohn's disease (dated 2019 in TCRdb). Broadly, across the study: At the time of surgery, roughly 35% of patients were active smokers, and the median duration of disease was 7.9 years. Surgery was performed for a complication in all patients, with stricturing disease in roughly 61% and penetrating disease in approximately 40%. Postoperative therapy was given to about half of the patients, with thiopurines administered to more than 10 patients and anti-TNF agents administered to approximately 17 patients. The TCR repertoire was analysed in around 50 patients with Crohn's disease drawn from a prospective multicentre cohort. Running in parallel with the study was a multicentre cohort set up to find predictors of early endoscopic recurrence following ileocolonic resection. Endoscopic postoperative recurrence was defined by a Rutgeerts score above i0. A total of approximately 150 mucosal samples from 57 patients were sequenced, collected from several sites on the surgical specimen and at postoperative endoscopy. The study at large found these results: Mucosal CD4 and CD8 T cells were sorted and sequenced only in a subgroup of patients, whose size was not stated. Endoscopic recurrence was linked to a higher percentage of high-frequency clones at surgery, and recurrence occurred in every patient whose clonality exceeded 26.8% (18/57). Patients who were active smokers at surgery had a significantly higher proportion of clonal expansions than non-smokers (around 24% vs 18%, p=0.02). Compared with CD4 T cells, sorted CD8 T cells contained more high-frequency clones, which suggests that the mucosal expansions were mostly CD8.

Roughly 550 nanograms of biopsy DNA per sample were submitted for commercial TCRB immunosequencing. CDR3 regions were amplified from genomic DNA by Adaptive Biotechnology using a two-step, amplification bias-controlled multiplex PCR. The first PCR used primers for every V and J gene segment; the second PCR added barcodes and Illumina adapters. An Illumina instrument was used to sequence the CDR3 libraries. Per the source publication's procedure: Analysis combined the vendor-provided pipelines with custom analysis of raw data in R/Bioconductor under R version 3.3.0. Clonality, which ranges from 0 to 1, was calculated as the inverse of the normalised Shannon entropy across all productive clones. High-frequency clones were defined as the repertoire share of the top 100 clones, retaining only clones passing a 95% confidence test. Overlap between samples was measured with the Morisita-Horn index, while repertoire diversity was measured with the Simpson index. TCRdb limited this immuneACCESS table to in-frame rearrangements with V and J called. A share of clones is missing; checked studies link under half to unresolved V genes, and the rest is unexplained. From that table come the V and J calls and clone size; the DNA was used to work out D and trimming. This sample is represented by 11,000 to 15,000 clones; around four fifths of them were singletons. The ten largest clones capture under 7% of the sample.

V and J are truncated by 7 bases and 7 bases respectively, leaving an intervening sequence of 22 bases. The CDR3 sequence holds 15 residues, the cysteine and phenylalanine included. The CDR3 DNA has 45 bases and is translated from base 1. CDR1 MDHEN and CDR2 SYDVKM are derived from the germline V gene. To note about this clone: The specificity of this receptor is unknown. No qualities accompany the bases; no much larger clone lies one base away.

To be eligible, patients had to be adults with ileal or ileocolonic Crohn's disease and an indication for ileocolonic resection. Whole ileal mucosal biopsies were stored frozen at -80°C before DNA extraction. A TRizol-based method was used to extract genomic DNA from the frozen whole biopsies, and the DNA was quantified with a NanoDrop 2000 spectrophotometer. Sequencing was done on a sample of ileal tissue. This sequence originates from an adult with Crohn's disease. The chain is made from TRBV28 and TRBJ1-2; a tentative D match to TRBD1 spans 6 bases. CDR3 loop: CASTPNQGFFAGYTF. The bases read TGTGCCAGCACCCCCAATCAGGGGTTCTTCGCTGGCTACACCTTC.